The rows below give T cell receptor beta chains drawn from one sample of a study of T cells in Graves' hyperthyroidism and ophthalmopathy. TCRdb fed the multiplex PCR reads into MiXCR, producing one record per CDR3 protein. Of about 840,000 distinct CDR3 sequences in the sample, around 38% are singletons; the top ten hold 7% to 10%. Sequenced material: blood. The receptors here all came from a man between 18 and 29 years old with Graves' hyperthyroidism. CDR3s include the opening cysteine and the closing phenylalanine or tryptophan. The D gene is left open where the match is weak. Clone sizes are given selectively: once, few, many, or a class where the clone is expanded.

v_call	clone_size	j_call	d_call	cdr3_nt	cdr3_aa
TRBV9	few	TRBJ1-2	NA	TGTGCCAGCACCCCAGGGCCGGTAGTGTATGGCTACACCTTC	CASTPGPVVYGYTF
TRBV20-1	NA	TRBJ1-5	TRBD1	TGCAGTGCTACCGACAGGGGCCTTGGCAATCAGCCCCAGCATTTT	CSATDRGLGNQPQHF
TRBV15	NA	TRBJ1-5	NA	TGTGCCACCTCGGGGGAGAGGTATAGCAATCAGCCCCAGCATTTT	CATSGERYSNQPQHF
TRBV7-9	NA	TRBJ1-2	NA	TGTGCCAGCAGCTTAGCGTACCGAACTAACTATGGCTACACCTTC	CASSLAYRTNYGYTF
TRBV7-2	many	TRBJ2-7	NA	TGTGCCAGCAGCCAAGCGGCACCCTACGAGCAGTACTTC	CASSQAAPYEQYF
TRBV6-4	NA	TRBJ1-1	NA	TGTGCCAGCACCCAGGAGGCGGGCACTGAAGCTTTCTTT	CASTQEAGTEAFF
TRBV7-9	NA	TRBJ2-7	NA	TGTGCCAGCAGTGAAGCGCTTACCGACGAGCAGTACTTC	CASSEALTDEQYF
TRBV7-9	few	TRBJ1-3	NA	TGTGCCAGCAGCTTACCCACAGCTGGAAACACCATATATTTT	CASSLPTAGNTIYF
TRBV7-2	many	TRBJ2-5	TRBD2	TGTGCCAGCAGCTTAGCGCGCGGGAGGGCCGTCGAGGAGACCCAGTACTTC	CASSLARGRAVEETQYF
TRBV9	many	TRBJ1-6	NA	TGTGCCAGCAGCGAACAGGGTTGGGATTCACCCCTCCACTTT	CASSEQGWDSPLHF
TRBV20-1	NA	TRBJ2-7	NA	TGCAGTGCCCCCAGCCGTTCCTACGAGCAGTACTTC	CSAPSRSYEQYF
TRBV10-3	few	TRBJ2-7	TRBD2	TGTGCCAGCAGGGTAGCTAGCGGAGCCTACGAGCAGTACTTC	CASRVASGAYEQYF
TRBV6-6	NA	TRBJ1-1	TRBD1	TGTGCCAGCACCGCGACAGGGTCGAAAGCTTTCTTT	CASTATGSKAFF
TRBV13	few	TRBJ1-6	NA	TGTGCCAGCAGCTTTTCAGGGGCCTATAATTCACCCCTCCACTTT	CASSFSGAYNSPLHF
TRBV5-1	few	TRBJ2-7	NA	TGCGCCAGCAGCGTCCTAGGGGGGATCGACGAGCAGTACTTC	CASSVLGGIDEQYF
TRBV2	NA	TRBJ1-1	NA	TGTGCCAGCAGAGGCCCCACGGGAACAATGAACACTGAAGCTTTCTTT	CASRGPTGTMNTEAFF
TRBV15	many	TRBJ1-5	NA	TGTGCCACCAGCAGAGATATCGGGGACCAGCCCCAGCATTTT	CATSRDIGDQPQHF
TRBV9	NA	TRBJ2-7	NA	TGTGCCAGCAGCTCGGGTGGTGCCGAGCAGTACTTC	CASSSGGAEQYF
TRBV29-1	NA	TRBJ1-1	NA	TGCAGCGTTGAAGATTCCCGGACAGACGAAGCTTTCTTT	CSVEDSRTDEAFF
TRBV10-2	NA	TRBJ2-7	TRBD2	TGCGCCAGCAGTGATCTAGCGGAGAGAAGCTCCTACGAGCAGTACTTC	CASSDLAERSSYEQYF
TRBV29-1	NA	TRBJ2-7	NA	TGCAGCTTAGCACAGGCCCTACACGAGCAGTACTTC	CSLAQALHEQYF
TRBV29-1	NA	TRBJ2-7	NA	TGCAGCGTTGCAGCCAGGGGGCGTAGCGGGATCTACGAGCAGTACTTC	CSVAARGRSGIYEQYF
TRBV20-1	many	TRBJ1-1	NA	TGCAGTGCCCTGGGGAGGACTGAAGCTTTCTTT	CSALGRTEAFF
TRBV12-3/TRBV12-4	few	TRBJ2-7	TRBD1	TGTGCCAGCAGTTGGACAGGGTCTACCTACGAGCAGTACTTC	CASSWTGSTYEQYF
TRBV19	many	TRBJ1-2	NA	TGTGCCAGTAGGCAAACGGAGTGGGAAGGCTACACCTTC	CASRQTEWEGYTF
TRBV15	NA	TRBJ1-1	NA	TGTGCCACCAGCGGAAAAGAGAACACTGAAGCTTTCTTT	CATSGKENTEAFF
TRBV6-1	few	TRBJ1-5	TRBD1	TGTGCCAGCAGTGAAACTTGGACAGGGGATCAGCCCCAGCATTTT	CASSETWTGDQPQHF
TRBV20-1	many	TRBJ2-5	TRBD2	TGCAGTGCTAACGGGAGGGAGACCCAGTACTTC	CSANGRETQYF
TRBV10-3	NA	TRBJ1-2	TRBD1	TGTGCCATCAGTGAGTCCGGGACAGGAACCTATGGCTACACCTTC	CAISESGTGTYGYTF
TRBV10-3	NA	TRBJ1-5	TRBD1	TGTGCCATCGCGACAGGGGGCGGTCAGCCCCAGCATTTT	CAIATGGGQPQHF
TRBV6-5	NA	TRBJ2-7	TRBD1	TGTGCCAGCATACGACAGGGGGCCTACGAGCAGTACTTC	CASIRQGAYEQYF
TRBV29-1	NA	TRBJ2-2	NA	TGCAGCGTTGAGGGGGCGGGCACCGGGGAGCTGTTTTTT	CSVEGAGTGELFF
TRBV6-4	few	TRBJ2-2	NA	TGTGCCAGCAGTGACTCGGGGGACACCGGGGAGCTGTTTTTT	CASSDSGDTGELFF
TRBV5-1	NA	TRBJ2-5	TRBD2	TGCGCCAGCAGCCGGGGGGGCCGCCGGGAGACCCAGTACTTC	CASSRGGRRETQYF
TRBV15	many	TRBJ1-1	NA	TGTGCCACCAGCAGATCCCGGGGGGGGAGCATGAACACTGAAGCTTTCTTT	CATSRSRGGSMNTEAFF
TRBV5-1	NA	TRBJ2-5	NA	TGCGCCAGCAGCTTGGAAGAGGGATGGGGCCAAGAGACCCAGTACTTC	CASSLEEGWGQETQYF
TRBV19	many	TRBJ1-5	TRBD1	TGTGCCAGTCTAGATGGACAGGGTCGTCAGCCCCAGCATTTT	CASLDGQGRQPQHF
TRBV5-5	many	TRBJ1-2	TRBD1	TGTGCCAGCAGACCAAGACAGGGGGAAAACTATGGCTACACCTTC	CASRPRQGENYGYTF
TRBV29-1	NA	TRBJ1-2	NA	TGCAGCGTCAGCGGGGGGGCTGAATATGGCTACACCTTC	CSVSGGAEYGYTF
TRBV20-1	NA	TRBJ1-1	TRBD1	TGCAGTGCCCCCTCACAGGGGAAAGCTTTCTTT	CSAPSQGKAFF
TRBV20-1	few	TRBJ1-1	NA	TGCAGTGCTAGAGAGCCTCGAGTGAACACTGAAGCTTTCTTT	CSAREPRVNTEAFF
TRBV9	NA	TRBJ2-5	NA	TGTGCCAGCAGCTCAAGCCAGGGCGGAGAGACCCAGTACTTC	CASSSSQGGETQYF
TRBV5-1	NA	TRBJ2-5	TRBD2	TGCGCCAGCAGCCTCACACTATCGGGACTAGCGGGTGAGACCCAGTACTTC	CASSLTLSGLAGETQYF
TRBV7-3	many	TRBJ2-5	TRBD2	TGTGCCAGCAGTGTAGCGGGGGCTTTGGAGACCCAGTACTTC	CASSVAGALETQYF
TRBV29-1	many	TRBJ2-7	TRBD1	TGCAGCGTTGAAGTCCAGGGGGCAGTGTACGAGCAGTACTTC	CSVEVQGAVYEQYF
TRBV19	NA	TRBJ1-5	NA	TGTACCAGGGATCACGGCAATCAGCCCCAGCATTTT	CTRDHGNQPQHF
TRBV29-1	NA	TRBJ2-5	NA	TGCAGCGTTTATGAACAGAAAGAGACCCAGTACTTC	CSVYEQKETQYF
TRBV7-2	few	TRBJ1-3	TRBD1	TGTGCCAGCAGATCCGACAGGGGGCGAATAAACACCATATATTTT	CASRSDRGRINTIYF